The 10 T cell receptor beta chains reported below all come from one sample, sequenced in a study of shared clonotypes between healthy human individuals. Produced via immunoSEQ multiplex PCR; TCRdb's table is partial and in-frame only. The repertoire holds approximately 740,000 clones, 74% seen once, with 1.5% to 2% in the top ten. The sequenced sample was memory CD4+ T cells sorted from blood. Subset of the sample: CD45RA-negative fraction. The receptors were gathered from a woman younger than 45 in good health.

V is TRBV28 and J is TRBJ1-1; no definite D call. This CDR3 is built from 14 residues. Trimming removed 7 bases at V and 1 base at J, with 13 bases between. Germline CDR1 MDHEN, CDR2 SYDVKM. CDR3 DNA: TGTGCCAGCACCATCGGGCGTTGGAACACTGAAGCTTTCTTT. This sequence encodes CASTIGRWNTEAFF.

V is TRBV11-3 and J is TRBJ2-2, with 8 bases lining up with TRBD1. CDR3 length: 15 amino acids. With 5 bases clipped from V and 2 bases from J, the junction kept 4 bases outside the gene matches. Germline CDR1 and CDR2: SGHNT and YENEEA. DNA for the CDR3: TGTGCCAGCAGCGCAGGGGGCGGAAACACCGGGGAGCTGTTTTTT. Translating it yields CASSAGGGNTGELFF.

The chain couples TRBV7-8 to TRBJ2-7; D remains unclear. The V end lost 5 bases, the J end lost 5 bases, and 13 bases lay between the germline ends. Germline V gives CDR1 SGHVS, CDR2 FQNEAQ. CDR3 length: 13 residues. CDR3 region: CASSPVRGDEQYF. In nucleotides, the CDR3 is TGTGCCAGCAGCCCCGTACGTGGGGACGAGCAGTACTTC.

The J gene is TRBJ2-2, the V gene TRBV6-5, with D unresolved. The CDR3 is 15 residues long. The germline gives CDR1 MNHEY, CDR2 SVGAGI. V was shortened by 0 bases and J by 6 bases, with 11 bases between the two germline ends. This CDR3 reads CASSYSRHPAGELFF. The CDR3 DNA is TGTGCCAGCAGTTACTCGAGACACCCCGCCGGGGAGCTGTTTTTT.

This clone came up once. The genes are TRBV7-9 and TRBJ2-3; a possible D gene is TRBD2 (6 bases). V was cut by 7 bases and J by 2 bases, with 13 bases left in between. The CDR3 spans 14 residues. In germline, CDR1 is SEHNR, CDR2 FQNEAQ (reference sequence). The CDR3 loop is CASTSSEFTDTQYF. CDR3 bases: TGTGCCAGCACCTCTAGCGAGTTCACAGATACGCAGTATTTT.

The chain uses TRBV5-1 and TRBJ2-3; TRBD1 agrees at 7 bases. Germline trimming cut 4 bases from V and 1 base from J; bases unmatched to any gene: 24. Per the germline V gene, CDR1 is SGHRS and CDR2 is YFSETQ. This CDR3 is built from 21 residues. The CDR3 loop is CASSKRPGQMTYYIGTDTQYF. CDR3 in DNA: TGCGCCAGCAGCAAAAGACCGGGACAGATGACATATTATATCGGCACAGATACGCAGTATTTT. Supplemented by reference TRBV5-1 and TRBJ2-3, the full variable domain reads KAGVTQTPRYLIKTRGQQVTLSCSPISGHRSVSWYQQTPGQGLQFLFEYFSETQRNKGNFPGRFSGRQFSNSRSEMNVSTLELGDSALYLCASSKRPGQMTYYIGTDTQYFGPGTRLTVL.

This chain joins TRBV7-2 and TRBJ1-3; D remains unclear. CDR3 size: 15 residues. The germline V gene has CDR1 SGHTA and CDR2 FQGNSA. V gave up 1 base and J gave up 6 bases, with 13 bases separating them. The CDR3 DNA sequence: TGTGCCAGCAGCTTAGATCGAAGTGATGAAAACACCATATATTTT. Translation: CASSLDRSDENTIYF.

CDR3 bases: TGTGCCAGCTCACTGGACAGGGCAAATCAGCCCCAGCATTTT. Protein: CASSLDRANQPQHF. The genes are TRBV18 and TRBJ1-5, with 8 bases lining up with TRBD1. J was trimmed by 4 bases and V by 4 bases; bases with no gene match: 3. This CDR3 comprises 14 residues. Germline V CDR1 and CDR2: KGHSH, LQKENI.

The chain's CDR3 is CASSSVRSAGYEQYF. In DNA form, the CDR3 reads TGTGCCAGCAGCTCCGTCAGGTCAGCGGGATACGAGCAGTACTTC. J is TRBJ2-7 and V is TRBV11-2; 7 bases match TRBD2. V shed 4 bases and J 4 bases; nucleotides not matched to a gene: 10. The germline V gene encodes CDR1 SGHAT and CDR2 FQNNGV. The length of the CDR3 is 15 residues.

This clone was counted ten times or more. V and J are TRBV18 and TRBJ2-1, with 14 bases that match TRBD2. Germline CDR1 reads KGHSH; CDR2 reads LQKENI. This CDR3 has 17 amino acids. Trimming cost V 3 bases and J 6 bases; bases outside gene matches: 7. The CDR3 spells CASSPGLAGAAGNEQFF. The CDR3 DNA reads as TGTGCCAGCTCACCGGGACTAGCGGGAGCAGCGGGCAATGAGCAGTTCTTC.